A single sample gave rise to the 27 T cell receptor beta chains below, sequenced in a study of blood T cell repertoires in COVID-19. Only in-frame clones appear in the TCRdb table, and some are missing; sequencing was by immunoSEQ multiplex PCR. In the table there are some 150,000 clones, 88% of which are singletons. Sequencing was carried out using peripheral blood. The receptors shown here come from a woman in her 70s with acute or convalescent COVID-19.

V is TRBV5-5 and J is TRBJ2-3, with D possibly TRBD2 on 5 matching bases. Germline V gives CDR1 SGHKS, CDR2 YYEKEE (reference sequence). The V end lost 2 bases, the J end lost 6 bases, and 16 bases lay between the germline ends. The CDR3 totals 15 residues. The CDR3 spells CASSLFVGGWDTQYF. The CDR3 region has the DNA TGTGCCAGCAGCTTATTTGTCGGAGGATGGGATACGCAGTATTTT. Filled out from reference TRBV5-5 and TRBJ2-3, the complete variable domain reads DAGVTQSPTHLIKTRGQQVTLRCSPISGHKSVSWYQQVLGQGPQFIFQYYEKEERGRGNFPDRFSARQFPNYSSELNVNALLLGDSALYLCASSLFVGGWDTQYFGPGTRLTVL.

A single count supports this clone. The J gene is TRBJ2-6, the V gene TRBV4-3; D is uncertain. CDR1 and CDR2 (germline): LGHNA, YSLEER. Trimming left V 0 bases short and J 0 bases short, with 9 bases between. CDR3 length: 17 amino acids. For the CDR3, the DNA is TGCGCCAGCAGCCAAGACAGCGTAGCCTCTGGGGCCAACGTCCTGACTTTC. As protein: CASSQDSVASGANVLTF.

The chain carries TRBV27 and TRBJ1-1; 9 bases map to TRBD1. CDR3 length equals 15 residues. Germline V gene sequence: CDR1 MNHEY, CDR2 SMNVEV (reference sequence). The V and J ends lost 4 bases and 9 bases, in that order; junction bases with no gene match: 12. CDR3 coding DNA: TGTGCCAGCAGTTCCAGACAGGGGGGCTTAGACCAAGCTTTCTTT. It yields the protein CASSSRQGGLDQAFF.

The V gene is TRBV3-1 (or the pseudogene TRBV3-2), the J gene TRBJ1-4; the D gene is possibly TRBD1 (6 bases). Germline CDR1 reads LGHDT; CDR2 reads YNNKEL (reference sequence). Between the trimmed V and J ends, which lost 2 bases and 8 bases, there was a span of 18 bases. The CDR3 has 16 amino acids. Here the CDR3 reads CASSQSRFDQGEKLFF. CDR3 in DNA: TGTGCCAGCAGCCAAAGTCGGTTCGACCAGGGGGAAAAACTGTTTTTT.

CDR3 residues: CASSEGRVVGYTF. The CDR3 DNA reads TGTGCCAGCAGTGAGGGCAGGGTTGTGGGCTACACCTTC. This sequence joins TRBV2 and TRBJ1-2; maybe TRBD1 (5 bases). CDR3 length: 13 residues. Germline CDR1 SNHLY, CDR2 FYNNEI. Trimming removed 3 bases at V and 8 bases at J, with 13 bases between. Complete variable domain (other parts from reference TRBV2 and TRBJ1-2): EPEVTQTPSHQVTQMGQEVILRCVPISNHLYFYWYRQILGQKVEFLVSFYNNEISEKSEIFDDQFSVERPDGSNFTLKIRSTKLEDSAMYFCASSEGRVVGYTFGSGTRLTVV.

The CDR3 DNA is TGTGCCAGCAGTCAACTAGCAGAAGTCTATGAGACCCAGTACTTC. This translates into CASSQLAEVYETQYF. The V call is TRBV6-2 or TRBV6-3, the J call TRBJ2-5; the D gene is possibly TRBD2 (6 bases). From germline, CDR1 is MNHEY and CDR2 SVGEGT. This CDR3 contains 15 residues. V lost 5 bases and J 5 bases, leaving 18 bases between the germline ends.

The CDR3 here is CASRQQDRSSPLHF. Written as DNA, the CDR3 is TGTGCCAGCCGTCAACAGGACAGGTCCTCACCCCTCCACTTT. The genes are TRBV6-5 and TRBJ1-6; 7 nucleotides line up with TRBD1. The germline V gene has CDR1 MNHEY and CDR2 SVGAGI. V shed 8 bases, J shed 10 bases, and the junction held 11 bases outside the gene matches. CDR3 length: 14 amino acids.

This chain connects TRBV5-1 to TRBJ2-5; TRBD1 aligns across 8 bases. Germline CDR1 reads SGHRS; CDR2 reads YFSETQ. Trimming took 2 bases from V and 1 from J; bases not matched to a gene: 1. The CDR3 covers 14 residues. CDR3 protein: CASSFTGGQETQYF. CDR3 DNA sequence: TGCGCCAGCAGCTTCACAGGGGGCCAAGAGACCCAGTACTTC.

This clone was observed a single time. This chain's CDR3 is CASSLSLAGVGRETQYF. The CDR3 region has the DNA TGCGCCAGCAGCTTGAGCCTAGCGGGGGTGGGACGAGAGACCCAGTACTTC. This chain uses TRBV5-1 with TRBJ2-5, with TRBD2 identical over 10 bases. The germline V gene encodes CDR1 SGHRS and CDR2 YFSETQ. This CDR3 contains 17 residues. Trimming at V came to 1 base and at J to 4 bases, leaving 10 bases not matched to a gene.

This chain links TRBV19 with TRBJ1-2, with a possible D match to TRBD1 (5 bases). CDR3 length equals 15 residues. The V gene lost 5 bases and the J gene lost 0 bases, with 13 bases spanning the gap. Germline assignment: CDR1 LNHDA and CDR2 SQIVND (reference sequence). The CDR3 is CASSSQGTTNYGYTF. CDR3 nucleotides: TGTGCCAGTAGTTCGCAGGGTACAACTAACTATGGCTACACCTTC.

This chain's CDR3 is CAWNTDGGGIPNSQPQHF. The CDR3 DNA reads as TGTGCCTGGAATACAGACGGCGGGGGGATCCCCAATAGTCAGCCCCAGCATTTT. V gene TRBV30 combines with J gene TRBJ1-5, with D possibly being TRBD1 (5 bases). The CDR3 is 18 residues long. V lost 4 bases, J lost 6 bases, and 28 bases lay in between. The germline CDR1 and CDR2 sequences are GTSNPN and SVGIG (reference sequence).

The J gene is TRBJ2-1, the V gene TRBV29-1; 11 bases are shared with TRBD1. CDR1 is SQVTM and CDR2 is ANQGSEA in the germline V gene. This CDR3 has 14 residues. V lost 6 bases and J lost 4; bases outside the gene matches: 5. The DNA of the CDR3 is TGCAGCGTCAAGGACAGGGGGCCGTACAATGAGCAGTTCTTC. It specifies CSVKDRGPYNEQFF.

This chain connects TRBV18 to TRBJ2-3; 10 nucleotides agree with TRBD1. The CDR3 is 14 residues long. Trimming cost V 5 bases and J 6 bases; bases outside gene matches: 5. Germline values: CDR1 KGHSH, CDR2 LQKENI. For the CDR3, the DNA is TGTGCCAGCTCAACCGGGACAGGGGCCGATACGCAGTATTTT. It translates to CASSTGTGADTQYF.

The chain links TRBV4-1 to TRBJ2-1, with 12 bases aligning to TRBD2. Per germline, CDR1 MGHRA and CDR2 YSYEKL. Trimming at V came to 6 bases and at J to 6 bases, leaving 6 bases not matched to a gene. The CDR3 is 15 residues long. The CDR3 is CASRRSLAGGNEQFF. The CDR3 DNA reads as TGCGCCAGCAGAAGGTCACTAGCGGGGGGCAATGAGCAGTTCTTC.

The chain is built from TRBV6-6 and TRBJ2-5; no clear D. There are 13 residues in the CDR3. V shed 6 bases and J shed 4 bases, with 12 bases lying between them. Germline V CDR1 and CDR2: MNHNY, SVGAGI (reference sequence). This CDR3 is CASSPRQIETQYF. CDR3 DNA sequence: TGTGCCAGCAGCCCCCGTCAGATAGAGACCCAGTACTTC.

The chain carries TRBV4-2 and TRBJ2-3, with 7 bases fitting TRBD2. With V trimmed by 1 base and J by 0 bases, 7 bases remained unmatched. The germline gives CDR1 LGHNA, CDR2 YNFKEQ. This CDR3 is built from 17 residues. CDR3 amino acids: CASSQAGLFSSTDTQYF. CDR3 sequence (DNA): TGTGCCAGCAGCCAAGCGGGACTATTTTCCAGCACAGATACGCAGTATTTT.

CDR3 protein: CASSHGPGGGSEQYF. In nucleotides, the CDR3 is TGTGCCAGCAGCCACGGGCCAGGGGGAGGCTCCGAGCAGTACTTC. The rearrangement joins TRBV3-1 (or the pseudogene TRBV3-2) to TRBJ2-7; D perhaps matches TRBD1 (7 bases). Looked up from germline, CDR1 is LGHDT and CDR2 is YNNKEL (reference sequence). This CDR3 is 15 amino acids long. The V end lost 3 bases, the J end lost 6 bases, and 18 bases lay between the germline ends.

CDR3 protein: CATTTGNSYNEQFF. In DNA, the CDR3 is TGTGCCACTACGACAGGGAACTCCTACAATGAGCAGTTCTTC. This rearrangement joins TRBV10-3 to TRBJ2-1; 7 bases agree with TRBD1. This CDR3 spans 14 amino acids. Germline V gene data show CDR1 as ENHRY and CDR2 as SYGVKD. Trimming took 10 bases from V and 0 from J; bases not matched to a gene: 6.

The chain carries TRBV18 and TRBJ2-1; D possibly corresponds to TRBD1 (6 bases). CDR1 is KGHSH and CDR2 is LQKENI in the germline V gene. There are 15 residues in the CDR3. Between the trimmed V and J ends, which lost 4 bases and 5 bases, there was a span of 15 bases. The CDR3 sequence: CASSQTGAGHNEQFF. In DNA form, the CDR3 reads TGTGCCAGCTCACAGACAGGCGCCGGCCACAATGAGCAGTTCTTC. Using reference TRBV18 and TRBJ2-1 for the parts outside the CDR3, the full variable domain is NAGVMQNPRHLVRRRGQEARLRCSPMKGHSHVYWYRQLPEEGLKFMVYLQKENIIDESGMPKERFSAEFPKEGPSILRIQQVVRGDSAAYFCASSQTGAGHNEQFFGPGTRLTVL.

A single count supports this clone. Other DNA sequences of this sample code for an identical CDR3. The gene calls are TRBV29-1 and TRBJ1-5, with 12 bases lining up with TRBD1. The CDR3 consists of 14 residues. V trimming: 6 bases; J trimming: 0 bases; junction bases outside the gene matches: 0. Germline-derived CDR1 and CDR2 are SQVTM and ANQGSEA. CDR3 protein: CSVGQGASNQPQHF. The CDR3 DNA reads TGCAGCGTGGGACAGGGGGCTAGCAATCAGCCCCAGCATTTT.

The rearrangement links TRBV7-2 to TRBJ2-1; D gene unclear. This CDR3 contains 13 residues. Germline V CDR1 and CDR2: SGHTA, FQGNSA. V lost 0 bases to trimming and J lost 9 bases, with 9 bases between them. The CDR3: CASSLAARGEQFF. The CDR3 DNA is TGTGCCAGCAGCTTAGCCGCTAGAGGTGAGCAGTTCTTC.

The rearrangement links TRBV7-2 to TRBJ2-5, with TRBD2 matching 8 bases. J was trimmed by 5 bases and V by 6 bases; bases with no gene match: 5. The CDR3 extends over 13 amino acids. Germline V gene lookup returns CDR1 SGHTA and CDR2 FQGNSA. The chain's CDR3 is CASRRGATETQYF. CDR3 nucleotide sequence: TGTGCCAGCAGGCGGGGGGCCACGGAGACCCAGTACTTC.

V usage is TRBV18 and J usage is TRBJ2-1, with D possibly TRBD2 on 7 matching bases. V lost 1 base to trimming and J lost 7 bases, with 20 bases between them. This CDR3 has 17 amino acids. The V gene's germline CDR1 is KGHSH and CDR2 LQKENI. The CDR3 DNA reads TGTGCCAGCTCACCACGGCGGGGGCTAGCGGTTATTAATGAGCAGTTCTTC. This gives the protein CASSPRRGLAVINEQFF.

The J gene is TRBJ1-2, the V gene TRBV19; D not certain. Trimming pared 7 bases from V and 4 bases from J, leaving 13 bases between. Looked up from germline, CDR1 is LNHDA and CDR2 is SQIVND (reference sequence). This CDR3 has 13 residues. CDR3 amino acids: CASTPEQTYGYTF. The CDR3 coding sequence is TGTGCCAGTACTCCGGAACAGACCTATGGCTACACCTTC.

The chain uses TRBV3-1 (or the pseudogene TRBV3-2) and TRBJ1-1, with 8 nucleotides matching TRBD1. The ends lost 4 bases at V and 4 bases at J; junction bases unmatched: 5. The CDR3 is 14 residues long. The V gene's germline CDR1 is LGHDT and CDR2 YNNKEL (reference sequence). For the CDR3, the DNA is TGTGCCAGCAGCCGGCACAGGGGGAGCACTGAAGCTTTCTTT. It is translated as CASSRHRGSTEAFF.

This chain's CDR3 is CASSWDRNTEAFF. CDR3 DNA sequence: TGTGCCAGTAGCTGGGACAGGAACACTGAAGCTTTCTTT. This chain links TRBV19 with TRBJ1-1; 7 nucleotides match TRBD1. J gave up 1 base and V 6 bases, and 2 bases lay outside the gene matches. The CDR3 has 13 residues. Germline-derived CDR1 and CDR2 are LNHDA and SQIVND (reference sequence).

The chain uses TRBV4-1 and TRBJ2-3; TRBD2 agrees at 8 bases. V was pared by 2 bases and J by 5 bases, with 9 bases of the junction left unmatched. Germline assignment: CDR1 MGHRA and CDR2 YSYEKL. There are 16 residues in the CDR3. Here the CDR3 reads CASSQSTGGRVDTQYF. CDR3 DNA: TGCGCCAGCAGCCAAAGTACGGGGGGGCGGGTAGATACGCAGTATTTT.